Following are 8 T cell receptor beta chains from one sample sequenced in a study of blood T cells in healthy people across ages. With a J-beta primer mix and a sample-barcoded 5' primer, a second PCR ran about 7 to 12 cycles. One entry per CDR3 protein results from TCRdb running MiXCR on the 5' RACE reads. The sample lists approximately 680,000 distinct CDR3 sequences, around 32% occurring once. The sequencing sample was made of blood. Receptor source: an elderly woman in good health.

The chain employs TRBV6-1 and TRBJ1-1; D perhaps matches TRBD1 (6 bases). V dropped 6 bases and J dropped 7 bases, with 21 bases sitting between them. The CDR3 is 15 amino acids. Germline V lookup: CDR1 MNHNS, CDR2 SASEGT. CDR3 nucleotide sequence: TGTGCCAGCAGCTCCAGGTCGACAGGACCGGGTGAAGCTTTCTTT. Translation: CASSSRSTGPGEAFF.

Concerning this clonotype: Possible read error: a much larger clone is one base away. The chain carries TRBV9 and TRBJ1-2; 7 bases match TRBD1. This CDR3 has 15 amino acids. CDR1 and CDR2 from the germline V gene are SGDLS and YYNGEE. CDR3 nucleotides: TGTGCCAACAGCCCCGTGGAGGGGGCTTACTATGGCTACACCTTC. This translates into CANSPVEGAYYGYTF.

This clonotype has more than one count but fewer than ten. This may come from a read error, since a much larger clone is one base off. V usage is TRBV4-3 and J usage is TRBJ2-1; D is possibly TRBD2 (6 bases). Germline CDR1 reads LGHNA; CDR2 reads YSLEER. CDR3 length: 13 amino acids. The CDR3 sequence is CASNQDLGEREFF. DNA for the CDR3: TGCGCCAGCAACCAAGATTTGGGGGAGCGGGAGTTCTTC.

This clonotype has at least ten counts. This sequence joins TRBV3-1 and TRBJ2-7, with 7 bases lining up with TRBD1. Germline V gene data show CDR1 as LGHDT and CDR2 as YNNKEL (reference sequence). Losses at the gene ends were 1 base for V and 4 bases for J; bases not matched to a gene: 7. This CDR3 is 15 amino acids long. CDR3 region: CASSQAPGGAYEQYF. The DNA for the CDR3 is TGTGCCAGCAGCCAAGCCCCAGGGGGAGCGTACGAGCAGTACTTC.

This clonotype has more than one count but fewer than ten. The chain joins TRBV5-1 to TRBJ2-2, with a weak D call TRBD2 (5 bases). Trimming shortened V by 1 base and J by 0 bases, and 13 bases separated the two germline ends. The CDR3 covers 17 residues. In germline, CDR1 is SGHRS, CDR2 YFSETQ. CDR3 loop: CASSLSGSITNTGELFF. Written as DNA, the CDR3 is TGCGCCAGCAGCTTGTCGGGAAGCATTACGAACACCGGGGAGCTGTTTTTT.

In its sample, this clonotype was seen many times. This chain connects TRBV7-2 to TRBJ2-1; 7 nucleotides agree with TRBD1. J gave up 8 bases and V 7 bases, and 5 bases lay outside the gene matches. CDR1 and CDR2 from the germline V gene are SGHTA and FQGNSA. CDR3 size: 12 residues. Here the CDR3 DNA reads TGTGCCAGCACCGAGCAGGGGGATGAGCAGTTCTTC. This codes for CASTEQGDEQFF.

This clonotype was seen repeatedly, ten times or more. The genes are TRBV7-3 and TRBJ2-1; D remains ambiguous. Between the trimmed V and J ends, which lost 6 bases and 2 bases, there was a span of 11 bases. Germline V gene data show CDR1 as SGHTA and CDR2 as FQGTGA. The CDR3 is made up of 14 amino acids. CDR3 coding DNA: TGTGCCAGCAGGAAAGAAGGACCCTACAATGAGCAGTTCTTC. This gives the protein CASRKEGPYNEQFF.

The genes are TRBV12-3 or TRBV12-4 and TRBJ1-5, with unresolved D. The CDR3 covers 12 residues. V was cut by 5 bases and J by 13 bases, with 15 bases left in between. DNA of the CDR3: TGTGCCAGCAGTCTTGACGAGACGGGGCAGCATTTT. Protein product: CASSLDETGQHF.